This T cell receptor (beta chain) was profiled in a study of T cell changes during pregnancy in multiple sclerosis. Sequenced by immunoSEQ multiplex PCR; TCRdb stores in-frame clones only, minus some. The data contain about 130,000 clones, less than 97% of them seen just once; the ten biggest clones take up over 0.35%. Germline-derived CDR1 and CDR2 are MGHRA and YSYEKL. The J segment lost 2 bases and the V segment lost 4 bases, leaving 12 bases of the junction unmatched. The CDR3 totals 17 residues. V gene TRBV4-1 combines with J gene TRBJ2-3; TRBD2 aligns across 7 bases. The sequencing here drew on peripheral blood, taken after pregnancy. The sequence derives from a female donor with multiple sclerosis, enrolled in a pregnancy study. For the CDR3, the DNA is TGCGCCAGCAGCCCCTCCGGGCTAGCGGAGTCCACAGATACGCAGTATTTT. It encodes CASSPSGLAESTDTQYF.